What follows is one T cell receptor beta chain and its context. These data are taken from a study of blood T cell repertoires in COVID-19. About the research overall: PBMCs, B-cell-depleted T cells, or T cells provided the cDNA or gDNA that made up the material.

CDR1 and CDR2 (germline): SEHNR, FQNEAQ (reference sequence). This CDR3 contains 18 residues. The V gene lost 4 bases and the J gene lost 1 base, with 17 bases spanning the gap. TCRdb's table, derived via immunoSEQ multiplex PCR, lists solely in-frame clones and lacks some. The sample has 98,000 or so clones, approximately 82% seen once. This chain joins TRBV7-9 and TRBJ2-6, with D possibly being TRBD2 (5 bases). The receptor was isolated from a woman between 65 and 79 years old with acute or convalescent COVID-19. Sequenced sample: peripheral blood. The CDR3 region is CASSSLMEVVSGANVLTF. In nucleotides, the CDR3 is TGTGCCAGCAGCTCGTTAATGGAGGTTGTTTCTGGGGCCAACGTCCTGACTTTC.